The 27 T cell receptor beta chains listed next were all sequenced from one sample in a study of cytomegalovirus exposure and HLA in healthy donors. The primer mix had 60 Vbeta and 13 Jbeta primers. Clones were sequenced by immunoSEQ multiplex PCR, and TCRdb holds only the in-frame ones, with some missing. This sample has over 150,000 clones, with around 88% found just once. The specimen was PBMCs. The receptors come from a woman under 40 in good health and CMV-seronegative.

The chain uses TRBV5-1 and TRBJ2-7, with TRBD2 identical over 9 bases. The J segment lost 3 bases and the V segment lost 4 bases, leaving 8 bases of the junction unmatched. CDR1 is SGHRS, CDR2 YFSETQ, per germline. This CDR3 comprises 15 residues. The CDR3 reads CASSPLAGTGYEQYF. CDR3 nucleotide sequence: TGCGCCAGCAGCCCCCTAGCGGGAACGGGCTACGAGCAGTACTTC.

The chain uses TRBV5-6 and TRBJ2-1; D may be TRBD2 (6 bases). Germline lookup yields CDR1 SGHDT and CDR2 YYEEEE. V dropped 3 bases and J dropped 3 bases, with 16 bases sitting between them. The CDR3 contains 16 residues. CDR3 DNA: TGTGCCAGCAGCTACCTCGGACTATCTGACTACAATGAGCAGTTCTTC. Residues: CASSYLGLSDYNEQFF.

This clone was detected only once. This chain joins TRBV7-9 and TRBJ1-1; D not resolved. The CDR3 is made up of 11 amino acids. V lost 11 bases and J 0 bases, leaving 7 bases between the germline ends. Germline assignment: CDR1 SEHNR and CDR2 FQNEAQ (reference sequence). The CDR3: CADELNTEAFF. The CDR3 nucleotides read TGTGCCGATGAGTTGAACACTGAAGCTTTCTTT.

The chain carries TRBV6-1 and TRBJ2-7; 10 positions agree with TRBD2. The CDR3 is made up of 14 amino acids. Germline V gene lookup returns CDR1 MNHNS and CDR2 SASEGT. The J segment lost 1 base and the V segment lost 10 bases, leaving 7 bases of the junction unmatched. The chain's CDR3 is CATNLAGESYEQYF. DNA for the CDR3: TGTGCCACCAACCTAGCGGGAGAGTCCTACGAGCAGTACTTC.

The V and J genes are TRBV30 and TRBJ2-3; TRBD2 aligns across 8 bases. Germline V CDR1 and CDR2: GTSNPN, SVGIG (reference sequence). The V segment lost 4 bases and the J segment 1 base; nucleotides outside the gene matches: 13. The CDR3 covers 17 residues. CDR3 DNA sequence: TGTGCCTGGATCCCCCCCGGTAGCGGGATGGGCACAGATACGCAGTATTTT. Its protein product is CAWIPPGSGMGTDTQYF.

The chain recombines TRBV30 with TRBJ1-2; 7 positions agree with TRBD1. The CDR3 sequence is 15 residues long. Germline CDR1 and CDR2: GTSNPN and SVGIG (reference sequence). The V gene end was trimmed by 2 bases and the J gene end by 4 bases; junction bases not matched to a gene: 10. Here the CDR3 reads CAWSRIDRASYGYTF. The CDR3 DNA follows: TGTGCCTGGAGTCGAATAGACAGGGCTAGCTATGGCTACACCTTC.

The CDR3: CAISVGDTPVTDTQYF. The CDR3 DNA follows: TGTGCCATCAGTGTCGGGGACACACCTGTAACAGATACGCAGTATTTT. The gene calls are TRBV10-3 and TRBJ2-3; D perhaps matches TRBD1 (6 bases). CDR3 length: 16 amino acids. The germline V gene encodes CDR1 ENHRY and CDR2 SYGVKD. V was clipped by 4 bases and J by 3 bases, with 17 bases between them.

With respect to this clone: Within the sample, other DNA sequences also encode this same CDR3. This chain links TRBV10-3 with TRBJ2-5; 8 bases map to TRBD1. This CDR3 has 17 residues. With 5 bases clipped from V and 2 bases from J, the junction kept 13 bases outside the gene matches. Germline lookup yields CDR1 ENHRY and CDR2 SYGVKD. The CDR3 loop is CAISPEQGERSQETQYF. CDR3 in DNA: TGTGCCATCAGTCCCGAACAGGGGGAAAGAAGTCAAGAGACCCAGTACTTC.

The genes are TRBV9 and TRBJ2-1, with D perhaps matching TRBD2 (6 bases). Germline values: CDR1 SGDLS, CDR2 YYNGEE. This CDR3 spans 14 amino acids. The ends were cut back, 3 bases at V and 1 base at J, with 8 bases in the middle. CDR3 amino acids: CASSGSGSYNEQFF. In DNA, the CDR3 is TGTGCCAGCAGCGGTAGCGGTTCCTACAATGAGCAGTTCTTC. The variable domain in full, completed from reference TRBV9 and TRBJ2-1, reads DSGVTQTPKHLITATGQRVTLRCSPRSGDLSVYWYQQSLDQGLQFLIQYYNGEERAKGNILERFSAQQFPDLHSELNLSSLELGDSALYFCASSGSGSYNEQFFGPGTRLTVL.

In the case of this clone: The junction shows a germline mismatch at one end, possibly a read error. Within the sample, other DNA sequences also encode this same CDR3. This chain connects TRBV13 to TRBJ1-3, with TRBD1 matching 8 bases. The CDR3 spans 15 residues. The germline CDR1 and CDR2 sequences are PRHDT and FYEKMQ (reference sequence). The CDR3, as DNA: TGCGCCAGCAGCTTAGAAGGGACAGGAGGAAACACCATATATTTT. Translation: CASSLEGTGGNTIYF.

This chain connects TRBV11-2 to TRBJ2-7; the match to TRBD2 covers 7 bases. The J segment lost 3 bases and the V segment lost 4 bases, leaving 9 bases of the junction unmatched. The CDR3 covers 15 residues. Looked up from germline, CDR1 is SGHAT and CDR2 is FQNNGV. The CDR3 nucleotides are TGTGCCAGCAGCTCCCTAGGGAGGGTTTTCTACGAGCAGTACTTC. It yields the protein CASSSLGRVFYEQYF.

This rearrangement joins TRBV7-9 to TRBJ2-1; the D is unclear. This CDR3 comprises 16 residues. The V gene lost 5 bases and the J gene lost 0 bases, with 14 bases spanning the gap. The germline V gene has CDR1 SEHNR and CDR2 FQNEAQ (reference sequence). The CDR3 sequence: CASSVRLSSSYNEQFF. DNA of the CDR3: TGTGCCAGCAGCGTGAGGCTATCGAGCTCCTACAATGAGCAGTTCTTC.

This chain joins TRBV30 and TRBJ2-3, with D possibly TRBD2 on 5 matching bases. CDR1 is GTSNPN and CDR2 is SVGIG in the germline V gene (reference sequence). V shed 3 bases and J shed 1 base, with 8 bases lying between them. This CDR3 comprises 13 residues. DNA of the CDR3: TGTGCCTGGAGAGCGGCAGGCACAGATACGCAGTATTTT. Its protein product is CAWRAAGTDTQYF. Full variable domain (outside the CDR3, taken from reference TRBV30 and TRBJ2-3): SQTIHQWPATLVQPVGSPLSLECTVEGTSNPNLYWYRQAAGRGLQLLFYSVGIGQISSEVPQNLSASRPQDRQFILSSKKLLLSDSGFYLCAWRAAGTDTQYFGPGTRLTVL.

This chain uses TRBV10-3 with TRBJ2-3, with a tentative D call TRBD2 (5 bases). V lost 0 bases to trimming and J lost 2 bases, with 9 bases between them. The CDR3 contains 15 residues. The germline CDR1 and CDR2 sequences are ENHRY and SYGVKD. The CDR3 nucleotides read TGTGCCATCAGTGAGTCGCCCGGGAACACAGATACGCAGTATTTT. It encodes CAISESPGNTDTQYF.

This clone was found once. The chain couples TRBV5-4 to TRBJ1-6, with 10 bases fitting TRBD1. CDR1 is SGHNT, CDR2 YYREEE, per germline (reference sequence). With V trimmed by 2 bases and J by 8 bases, 7 bases remained unmatched. The CDR3 totals 16 residues. The CDR3 here is CASSFGQGVADSPLHF. In DNA, the CDR3 is TGTGCCAGCAGCTTTGGACAGGGGGTGGCGGATTCACCCCTCCACTTT. Variable domain in full (rest from reference TRBV5-4 and TRBJ1-6): ETGVTQSPTHLIKTRGQQVTLRCSSQSGHNTVSWYQQALGQGPQFIFQYYREEENGRGNFPPRFSGLQFPNYSSELNVNALELDDSALYLCASSFGQGVADSPLHFGNGTRLTVT.

The CDR3 loop reads CASSIGGEQPQHF. The CDR3 DNA sequence: TGTGCCAGCAGTATCGGTGGGGAGCAGCCCCAGCATTTT. V is TRBV6-6 and J is TRBJ1-5; D gene unclear. Trimming shortened V by 5 bases and J by 7 bases, and 12 bases separated the two germline ends. Germline V lookup: CDR1 MNHNY, CDR2 SVGAGI (reference sequence). The CDR3 extends over 13 amino acids.

V and J are TRBV5-1 and TRBJ2-7; 7 positions match TRBD1. The CDR3 has 14 amino acids. The V gene end was trimmed by 2 bases and the J gene end by 3 bases; junction bases not matched to a gene: 5. CDR1 SGHRS and CDR2 YFSETQ come from the germline V gene. The CDR3 loop reads CASSLYRGYYEQYF. DNA of the CDR3: TGCGCCAGCAGCTTATACAGGGGATACTACGAGCAGTACTTC. The variable domain in full, completed from reference TRBV5-1 and TRBJ2-7, reads KAGVTQTPRYLIKTRGQQVTLSCSPISGHRSVSWYQQTPGQGLQFLFEYFSETQRNKGNFPGRFSGRQFSNSRSEMNVSTLELGDSALYLCASSLYRGYYEQYFGPGTRLTVT.

This chain uses TRBV7-9 with TRBJ1-5; D is uncertain. The CDR3 extends over 15 amino acids. Germline CDR1 reads SEHNR; CDR2 reads FQNEAQ (reference sequence). With 1 base removed from V and 1 base from J, the gap between germline ends came to 8 bases. CDR3 DNA: TGTGCCAGCAGCTTAGTAGGAGGGAGCAATCAGCCCCAGCATTTT. Amino acid sequence: CASSLVGGSNQPQHF.

This clone appeared a few times. The chain employs TRBV5-1 and TRBJ2-7, with 10 bases identical to TRBD1. The CDR3 sequence is 14 residues long. Germline V CDR1 and CDR2: SGHRS, YFSETQ. With 4 bases clipped from V and 2 bases from J, the junction kept 3 bases outside the gene matches. CDR3 residues: CASSLGQGAYEQYF. The DNA of the CDR3 is TGCGCCAGCAGCCTCGGACAGGGGGCCTACGAGCAGTACTTC.

This clone was counted once. The gene calls are TRBV6-5 and TRBJ2-7, with a weak D call TRBD1 (6 bases). Trimming removed 2 bases at V and 3 bases at J, with 11 bases between. CDR3 size: 14 residues. Per the germline V gene, CDR1 is MNHEY and CDR2 is SVGAGI. The CDR3 loop is CASSYGGQGYEQYF. The CDR3, as DNA: TGTGCCAGCAGTTACGGGGGACAAGGCTACGAGCAGTACTTC.

The gene calls are TRBV7-2 and TRBJ2-7; TRBD1 matches 9 bases. Per the germline V gene, CDR1 is SGHTA and CDR2 is FQGNSA. V was pared by 1 base and J by 3 bases, with 7 bases of the junction left unmatched. CDR3 length: 16 amino acids. This CDR3 is CASSLGGGGQGYEQYF. The CDR3 DNA sequence: TGTGCCAGCAGCTTAGGGGGCGGGGGACAGGGCTACGAGCAGTACTTC.

This chain connects TRBV4-3 to TRBJ2-6, with TRBD2 identical over 8 bases. J lost 2 bases, V lost 4 bases, and 7 bases had no gene match. Looked up from germline, CDR1 is LGHNA and CDR2 is YSLEER. The CDR3 consists of 17 residues. The CDR3 loop reads CASSRLAGGAGANVLTF. Here the CDR3 DNA reads TGCGCCAGCAGCCGCCTGGCGGGGGGTGCTGGGGCCAACGTCCTGACTTTC.

The V gene is TRBV19, the J gene TRBJ1-5; D is unresolved. The CDR3 consists of 15 residues. V was trimmed by 3 bases and J by 0 bases, leaving 9 bases between them. CDR1 and CDR2 from the germline V gene are LNHDA and SQIVND (reference sequence). For the CDR3, the DNA is TGTGCCAGTAGTATCAGAGGAAATAGCAATCAGCCCCAGCATTTT. It yields the protein CASSIRGNSNQPQHF.

The chain carries TRBV29-1 and TRBJ2-5, with TRBD2 as a possible D gene (6 bases). In germline, CDR1 is SQVTM, CDR2 ANQGSEA. The CDR3 consists of 12 residues. The V gene lost 6 bases and the J gene lost 5 bases, with 13 bases spanning the gap. The CDR3 bases are TGCAGCGTAGAAAGACTAGGGGAGACCCAGTACTTC. This sequence encodes CSVERLGETQYF. Drawing the rest from reference TRBV29-1 and TRBJ2-5, the complete variable domain is SAVISQKPSRDICQRGTSLTIQCQVDSQVTMMFWYRQQPGQSLTLIATANQGSEATYESGFVIDKFPISRPNLTFSTLTVSNMSPEDSSIYLCSVERLGETQYFGPGTRLLVL.

This rearrangement joins TRBV5-8 to TRBJ2-7; 7 positions match TRBD1. V shed 0 bases, J shed 3 bases, and the junction held 15 bases outside the gene matches. The CDR3 sequence is 18 residues long. Per the germline V gene, CDR1 is SGHTS and CDR2 is YDEGEE. The DNA for the CDR3 is TGTGCCAGCAGCTTGGGTGGCCTGGGGACAGCCTCTTACTACGAGCAGTACTTC. The encoded protein is CASSLGGLGTASYYEQYF.

This chain uses TRBV5-1 with TRBJ2-7; 9 bases are shared with TRBD1. V was clipped by 0 bases and J by 1 base; unmatched bases: 2. The CDR3 sequence is 15 residues long. Looked up from germline, CDR1 is SGHRS and CDR2 is YFSETQ. The CDR3: CASSLEGQGSYEQYF. DNA of the CDR3: TGCGCCAGCAGCTTGGAGGGACAGGGATCCTACGAGCAGTACTTC.

The chain uses TRBV9 and TRBJ1-1; weak D call: TRBD1 (5 bases). CDR3 length equals 15 residues. CDR1 and CDR2 (germline): SGDLS, YYNGEE. The ends were cut back, 0 bases at V and 1 base at J, with 10 bases in the middle. The CDR3 nucleotides read TGTGCCAGCAGCGTAGCGGGGGAAAGGAACACTGAAGCTTTCTTT. Its translation is CASSVAGERNTEAFF.